A selection of T cell receptor beta chains follows, all from one sample in a study of OX40 agonist ivuxolimab in advanced cancers. Only in-frame clones appear in the TCRdb table, and some are missing; sequencing was by immunoSEQ multiplex PCR. This table holds roughly 100,000 clones, roughly nine tenths found once. This specimen consisted of CD4+ or CD8+ T cells sorted from blood, obtained in a trial of the OX40 agonist ivuxolimab. The receptor source for this set is an adult with an advanced solid tumor such as melanoma, head and neck, liver or kidney cancer. CDR3s include the opening cysteine and the closing phenylalanine or tryptophan. Each record gives: J gene, V gene, CDR3 protein.

j_gene: TRBJ2-5
v_gene: TRBV4-3
CDR3aa: CASSQNRDTKETQYF

j_gene: TRBJ2-6
v_gene: TRBV7-3
CDR3aa: CASSLSPGANVLTF

j_gene: TRBJ2-3
v_gene: TRBV5-1
CDR3aa: CASSLTGTSTDTQYF

j_gene: TRBJ1-4
v_gene: TRBV5-4
CDR3aa: CASSFATGATNEKLFF

j_gene: TRBJ1-5
v_gene: TRBV28
CDR3aa: CASSAALNQPQHF

j_gene: TRBJ1-2
v_gene: TRBV30
CDR3aa: CAWSEPVSSGGYTF

j_gene: TRBJ2-3
v_gene: TRBV11-3
CDR3aa: CASSLGAKDTQYF

j_gene: TRBJ1-5
v_gene: TRBV2
CDR3aa: CASSGGRYQPQHF

j_gene: TRBJ1-4
v_gene: TRBV4-3
CDR3aa: CASSLGTGGANEKLFF

j_gene: TRBJ2-3
v_gene: TRBV11-2
CDR3aa: CASSLDLISTDTQYF

j_gene: TRBJ1-5
v_gene: TRBV19
CDR3aa: CASSIDTGTSNQPQHF

j_gene: TRBJ1-1
v_gene: TRBV7-2
CDR3aa: CASSTGGISSEAFF

j_gene: TRBJ2-3
v_gene: TRBV18
CDR3aa: CASSQFRGLASTDTQYF